This T cell receptor (beta chain) is from a study of regulatory T cells in long-lasting Graves disease (dated by TCRdb to about 2021). The study in broad terms: In the newly diagnosed Graves' disease group, patients had been taking antithyroid drugs for less than 3 months. Peripheral blood TCR sequencing and RNA sequencing compared persistent Graves' disease patients with newly diagnosed Graves' disease patients. The study was registered as a clinical trial and conducted in China. A total of approximately 35 samples underwent TCR sequencing: around 13 from persistent and some 20 from newly diagnosed Graves' disease patients. Results and caveats for the whole study, not just this receptor: As a limitation, the authors acknowledged that the small sample size may reduce accuracy. Persistent Graves' disease patients showed lower TCR Shannon entropy and fewer highly expanded clones than newly diagnosed patients, suggesting clonal expansion. Persistent patients shared more public clonotypes among themselves (approximately 2,500) than newly diagnosed patients did (about 1,000). Preferential use of TRBV28, TRBJ1-2 and TRBJ2-5 was observed in persistent disease, whereas TRBV20-1 and TRBJ2-1 were favored in newly diagnosed disease. Sequencing and analysis were restricted to the TCR beta chain. Because the primary lesion, thyroid tissue, could not be accessed, the study looked at peripheral blood alone.

Library prep was done by multiplex PCR. Sequencing instrument: Illumina HiSeq 4000. TCR beta libraries were built with iRepertoire HTBI primers and Arm-PCR amplification of CDR3 regions. Before sequencing, the PCR products underwent gel purification. Regarding the original processing steps: Across samples, approximately 68 TRBV and 13 to 15 TRBJ segments were identified and used for gene usage analysis of CDR3 amino acid clonotypes. COPE and FqMerger were used to merge the filtered high-quality paired reads into contigs. BLAST was used to align contigs to the IMGT TRBV, TRBD and TRBJ reference genes, and CDR3 was defined following IMGT. Highly expanded clones were defined as clonotypes with a frequency above 0.1%. Shannon entropy served as the measure of repertoire diversity, while the Gini coefficient captured V-J evenness. Public clonotypes were defined as clonotypes shared by more than one individual. Using fastp at Q25 and MiXCR, TCRdb reprocessed the public reads and kept productive beta chains. Merged by CDR3 protein, the rows form single entries marked with the most common genes and DNA. The V and J calls follow TCRdb's processing rather than the paper's. This sample is represented by approximately 300,000 distinct CDR3 sequences; 18% of them were singletons. The ten largest clones take up about 38% of the sample.

The germline V end is reduced by 3 bases and the J end by 5 bases; junction bases left unmatched: 8. For CDR1 and CDR2, the germline V gene lists SGHAT and FQNNGV. The CDR3 runs 15 residues from the cysteine to the phenylalanine. CDR3 DNA is the only sequence kept; it has 45 bases, read in frame from the first base. Per the publication, the time point label means: newly diagnosed GD, antithyroid drugs for less than 3 months. RNA was extracted from PBMCs in TRIzol for both TCR sequencing and RNA sequencing. The diagnosis of Graves' disease followed American Thyroid Association guidelines. Recruitment of patients was carried out at an endocrinology department in Xi'an, China. From each patient, 8 to 10 milliliters of peripheral blood was collected into an EDTA anticoagulant tube. Ficoll Paque Plus density gradient separation was used to isolate PBMCs, and no further T cell sorting was performed. An Agilent 2100 Bioanalyzer and agarose gel were used to check RNA quality, and a NanoDrop 2000 was used to measure RNA concentration.

This clonotype was detected only a few times. No antigen is known for it. No qualities accompany the bases; no much larger clone lies one base away. This TCR was sampled from a female donor with Graves disease. This chain joins TRBV11-2 to TRBJ2-3; TRBD2 matches 7 bases in the middle. The source was peripheral blood mononuclear cells (PBMCs), collected at new diagnosis, from a patient treated with antithyroid drugs. The CDR3: CASSFSGTTLDTQYF. The sequenced DNA is TGTGCCAGCAGCTTTTCCGGGACTACCCTAGATACGCAGTATTTT.